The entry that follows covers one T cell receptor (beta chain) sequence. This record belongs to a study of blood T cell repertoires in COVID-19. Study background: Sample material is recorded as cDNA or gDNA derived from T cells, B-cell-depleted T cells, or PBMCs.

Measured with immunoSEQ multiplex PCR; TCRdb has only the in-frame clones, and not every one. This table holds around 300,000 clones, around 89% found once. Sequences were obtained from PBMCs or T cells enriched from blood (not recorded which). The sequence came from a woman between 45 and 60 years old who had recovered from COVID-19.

The CDR3 here is CASSLTAGVGTGELFF. CDR3 DNA: TGTGCCAGCAGCTTAACAGCGGGAGTAGGGACCGGGGAGCTGTTTTTT. The chain joins TRBV7-3 to TRBJ2-2, with TRBD2 identical over 8 bases. The CDR3 runs to 16 residues. The trim removed 0 bases at V and 5 bases at J, leaving 5 bases unmatched. The germline CDR1 and CDR2 sequences are SGHTA and FQGTGA.